Listed here are 11 T cell receptor beta chains from one sample, sequenced in a study of T-cell memory formation after mild COVID-19. One entry per CDR3 protein results from TCRdb running MiXCR on the 5' RACE reads. The table lists about 150,000 distinct CDR3 sequences, about an eighth of them singletons. Specimen: PBMCs or a T cell subset sorted from them (not recorded which). Every receptor here comes from a man between 18 and 29 years old who had mild COVID-19 (a few samples of this study predate the infection). Cell type and time point are not known.

This clonotype was seen only a few times. V and J are TRBV12-3 or TRBV12-4 and TRBJ1-4; the D is unclear. CDR3 length equals 11 residues. The V end was cut by 4 bases, the J end by 10 bases, with 7 bases between. The CDR3 region has the DNA TGTGCCAGCAGTTCCCAACGAAAACTGTTTTTT. It encodes CASSSQRKLFF.

The chain combines TRBV3-1 with TRBJ2-3; the D gene is possibly TRBD2 (6 bases). V was pared by 1 base and J by 7 bases, with 15 bases between. Per the germline V gene, CDR1 is LGHDT and CDR2 is YNNKEL (reference sequence). The CDR3 runs 15 residues. This chain's CDR3 is CASSQVGTLYYTQYF. The CDR3 DNA reads as TGTGCCAGCAGCCAAGTCGGGACTCTATATTATACGCAGTATTTT.

In its sample, this clonotype was seen once. This chain connects TRBV6-6 to TRBJ2-3, with D unresolved. CDR1 is MNHNY and CDR2 is SVGAGI in the germline V gene (reference sequence). Deletions cut 0 bases from V and 4 bases from J, with 8 bases between. There are 14 residues in the CDR3. DNA of the CDR3: TGTGCCAGCAGTTACTCCCTTAGCCCAGATACGCAGTATTTT. This gives the protein CASSYSLSPDTQYF.

The chain carries TRBV9 and TRBJ2-1, with D unclear. CDR1 is SGDLS and CDR2 is YYNGEE in the germline V gene. The CDR3 totals 14 residues. V was pared by 4 bases and J by 4 bases, with 12 bases between. CDR3 coding DNA: TGTGCCAGCAGCCCCCAAACTGGATACAATGAGCAGTTCTTC. Translation gives CASSPQTGYNEQFF.

The genes are TRBV9 and TRBJ2-1, with D unclear. This CDR3 contains 14 residues. Trimming took 4 bases from V and 4 from J, leaving 12 bases between them. The germline V gene encodes CDR1 SGDLS and CDR2 YYNGEE. The CDR3 nucleotides read TGTGCCAGCAGCCCCCGGGTCATGTACAATGAGCAGTTCTTC. Translating gives CASSPRVMYNEQFF.

This chain joins TRBV2 and TRBJ2-3; D is uncertain. Trimming left V 8 bases short and J 10 bases short, with 10 bases between. In germline, CDR1 is SNHLY, CDR2 FYNNEI. This CDR3 is 10 amino acids long. CDR3 loop: CASGVNPQYF. The CDR3 DNA follows: TGTGCCAGCGGGGTCAATCCGCAGTATTTT.

This clonotype was seen only a few times. The rearrangement links TRBV3-1 to TRBJ2-1, with D perhaps TRBD1 or TRBD2 (5 bases each). Trimming left V 0 bases short and J 8 bases short, with 11 bases between. This CDR3 contains 14 residues. Germline assignment: CDR1 LGHDT and CDR2 YNNKEL (reference sequence). Here the CDR3 reads CASSQDPGTHEQFF. For the CDR3, the DNA is TGTGCCAGCAGCCAAGATCCCGGGACCCATGAGCAGTTCTTC.

This clonotype was seen a few times. The V call is TRBV5-1, the J call TRBJ1-1, with D possibly being TRBD1 (5 bases). The CDR3 length is 16 residues. Per the germline V gene, CDR1 is SGHRS and CDR2 is YFSETQ. V dropped 4 bases and J dropped 0 bases, with 16 bases sitting between them. The CDR3 loop is CASSPSPTVMNTEAFF. DNA for the CDR3: TGCGCCAGCAGCCCATCCCCGACAGTAATGAACACTGAAGCTTTCTTT.

This clonotype came up a few times. V and J are TRBV5-6 and TRBJ1-5; 8 nucleotides agree with TRBD1. V gave up 6 bases and J gave up 5 bases; unmatched junction bases: 7. Germline-derived CDR1 and CDR2 are SGHDT and YYEEEE. This CDR3 has 14 residues. In DNA form, the CDR3 reads TGTGCCAGCACCAAAGACAGGGGCTATCAGCCCCAGCATTTT. Translating it yields CASTKDRGYQPQHF. The full variable domain, completed using reference TRBV5-6 and TRBJ1-5, is DAGVTQSPTHLIKTRGQQVTLRCSPKSGHDTVSWYQQALGQGPQFIFQYYEEEERQRGNFPDRFSGHQFPNYSSELNVNALLLGDSALYLCASTKDRGYQPQHFGDGTRLSIL.

This clonotype was seen only once. J is TRBJ1-1 and V is TRBV19; perhaps TRBD1 as D (6 bases). The CDR3 is made up of 14 amino acids. Germline CDR1 LNHDA, CDR2 SQIVND (reference sequence). V lost 7 bases, J lost 0 bases, and 12 bases lay in between. The CDR3 region has the DNA TGTGCCAGTATCGACAGGAGATTGAACACTGAAGCTTTCTTT. Translated: CASIDRRLNTEAFF.

In this sample, this clonotype turned up many times. The chain recombines TRBV28 with TRBJ2-5; no reliable D call. V lost 6 bases and J 5 bases, leaving 4 bases between the germline ends. The CDR3 has 10 amino acids. From germline, CDR1 is MDHEN and CDR2 SYDVKM. CDR3 residues: CASSRETQYF. In nucleotides, the CDR3 is TGTGCCAGCAGCCGGGAGACCCAGTACTTC. The entire variable domain, with the rest obtained from reference TRBV28 and TRBJ2-5, is as follows: DVKVTQSSRYLVKRTGEKVFLECVQDMDHENMFWYRQDPGLGLRLIYFSYDVKMKEKGDIPEGYSVSREKKERFSLILESASTNQTSMYLCASSRETQYFGPGTRLLVL.